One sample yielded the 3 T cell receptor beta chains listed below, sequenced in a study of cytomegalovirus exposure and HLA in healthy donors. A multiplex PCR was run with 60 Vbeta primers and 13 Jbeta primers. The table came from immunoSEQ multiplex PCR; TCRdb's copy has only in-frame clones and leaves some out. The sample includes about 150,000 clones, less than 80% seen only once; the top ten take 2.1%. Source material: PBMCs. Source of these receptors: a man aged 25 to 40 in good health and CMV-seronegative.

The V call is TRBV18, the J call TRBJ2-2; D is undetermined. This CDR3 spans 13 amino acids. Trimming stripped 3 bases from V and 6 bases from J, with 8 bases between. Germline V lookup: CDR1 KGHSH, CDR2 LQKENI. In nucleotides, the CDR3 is TGTGCCAGCTCACCCGAGAGTGCCGGGGAGCTGTTTTTT. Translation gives CASSPESAGELFF.

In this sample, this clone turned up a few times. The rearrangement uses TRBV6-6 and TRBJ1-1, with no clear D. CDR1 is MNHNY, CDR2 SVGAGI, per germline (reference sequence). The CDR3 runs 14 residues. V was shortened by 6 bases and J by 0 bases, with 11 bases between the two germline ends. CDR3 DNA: TGTGCCAGCAGCCGCTCTAGCATGAACACTGAAGCTTTCTTT. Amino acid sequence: CASSRSSMNTEAFF.

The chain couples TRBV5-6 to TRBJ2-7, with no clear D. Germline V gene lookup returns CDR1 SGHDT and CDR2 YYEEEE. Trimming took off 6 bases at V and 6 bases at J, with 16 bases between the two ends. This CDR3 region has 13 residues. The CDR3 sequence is CASTMVGVSEQYF. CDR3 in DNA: TGTGCCAGCACCATGGTCGGAGTTAGCGAGCAGTACTTC.